The 30 T cell receptor beta chains reported below all come from one sample, sequenced in a study of blood T cell repertoires in COVID-19. Sequenced by immunoSEQ multiplex PCR; TCRdb stores in-frame clones only, minus some. Of around 72,000 clones listed, approximately 91% are singletons. Sequenced input: peripheral blood. These TCRs come from a man aged 50-60 years with acute or convalescent COVID-19.

About this clone: One junction end does not reproduce the germline sequence, and a read error may be involved. The chain carries TRBV7-7 and TRBJ1-1; maybe TRBD1 (5 bases). The CDR3 totals 13 residues. The V gene's germline CDR1 is SSHAT and CDR2 FNYEAQ (reference sequence). The CDR3 protein is CASSLTENTEAFF. The CDR3 bases are TGTGCTAGCAGCCTGACAGAGAACACTGAAGCTTTCTTT.

V usage is TRBV19 and J usage is TRBJ2-2, with 12 bases that match TRBD2. Germline V gene lookup returns CDR1 LNHDA and CDR2 SQIVND (reference sequence). The V and J ends lost 5 bases and 4 bases, in that order; junction bases with no gene match: 5. The length of the CDR3 is 16 residues. In nucleotides, the CDR3 is TGTGCCAGTAGTCCTCGGACTAGCGGGGTCACCGGGGAGCTGTTTTTT. This sequence encodes CASSPRTSGVTGELFF.

This chain connects TRBV5-4 to TRBJ2-7; TRBD1 agrees at 8 bases. CDR1 and CDR2 from the germline V gene are SGHNT and YYREEE (reference sequence). Trimming removed 3 bases from V and 5 bases from J; junction bases left unmatched: 4. CDR3 length: 13 amino acids. CDR3 in DNA: TGTGCCAGCAGCTCGACAGGGGCGAACGAGCAGTACTTC. Protein: CASSSTGANEQYF.

V gene TRBV11-1 combines with J gene TRBJ2-4, with 12 bases lining up with TRBD1. V lost 4 bases, J lost 7 bases, and 5 bases stayed unmatched. This CDR3 comprises 15 residues. Germline V gene lookup returns CDR1 SGHAT and CDR2 FQDESV (reference sequence). CDR3 sequence reads: CASSSPGTGGNIQYF. The CDR3 DNA reads as TGTGCCAGCAGCTCACCCGGGACAGGGGGCAACATTCAGTACTTC.

The genes are TRBV18 and TRBJ1-1; 8 bases fit TRBD1. The CDR3 has 16 residues. V was pared by 5 bases and J by 4 bases, with 12 bases of the junction left unmatched. Germline CDR1 KGHSH, CDR2 LQKENI. As DNA, the CDR3 is TGTGCCAGCTCAACCAGCCCTTTGGACAGGGTCACTGAAGCTTTCTTT. Amino acids: CASSTSPLDRVTEAFF. The whole variable domain, filled in from reference TRBV18 and TRBJ1-1, reads NAGVMQNPRHLVRRRGQEARLRCSPMKGHSHVYWYRQLPEEGLKFMVYLQKENIIDESGMPKERFSAEFPKEGPSILRIQQVVRGDSAAYFCASSTSPLDRVTEAFFGQGTRLTVV.

The rearrangement links TRBV5-5 to TRBJ1-2, with TRBD1 matching over 12 bases. V lost 2 bases to trimming and J lost 7 bases; unmatched junction nucleotides: 3. The CDR3 totals 14 residues. Germline V gene data show CDR1 as SGHKS and CDR2 as YYEKEE (reference sequence). DNA for the CDR3: TGTGCCAGCAGCTTTCGGGACAGGGGGCCTGGCTACACCTTC. Amino acid sequence: CASSFRDRGPGYTF.

J is TRBJ2-6 and V is TRBV30, with D possibly TRBD2 on 7 matching bases. Trimming left V 0 bases short and J 2 bases short, with 11 bases between. Germline V CDR1 and CDR2: GTSNPN, SVGIG (reference sequence). CDR3 length: 16 residues. CDR3 in DNA: TGTGCCTGGAGTGTTGGGGGGGCGCCTGGGGCCAACGTCCTGACTTTC. Amino acids: CAWSVGGAPGANVLTF.

This clone was seen a single time. V and J are TRBV5-5 and TRBJ2-1, with D possibly being TRBD2 (7 bases). Germline CDR1 and CDR2: SGHKS and YYEKEE (reference sequence). This CDR3 is built from 15 residues. The V end lost 4 bases, the J end lost 3 bases, and 14 bases lay between the germline ends. This CDR3 reads CASSGGRGGYNEQFF. The CDR3 bases are TGTGCCAGCAGCGGCGGTAGGGGGGGCTACAATGAGCAGTTCTTC.

This clone was counted a single time. This rearrangement joins TRBV7-3 to TRBJ2-1, with 9 bases matching TRBD2. CDR1 is SGHTA and CDR2 is FQGTGA in the germline V gene. Losses at the gene ends were 4 bases for V and 2 bases for J; bases not matched to a gene: 9. This CDR3 spans 17 amino acids. The CDR3 sequence: CASSSPRSGGPYNEQFF. CDR3 DNA sequence: TGTGCCAGCAGCTCGCCAAGGAGCGGGGGGCCCTACAATGAGCAGTTCTTC.

The V gene is TRBV7-6, the J gene TRBJ2-7; no clear D gene. The ends were cut back, 0 bases at V and 0 bases at J, with 3 bases in the middle. Germline lookup yields CDR1 SGHVS and CDR2 FNYEAQ. The CDR3 consists of 13 residues. The CDR3 DNA reads TGTGCCAGCAGCTTAGCCAGCTCCTACGAGCAGTACTTC. Protein product: CASSLASSYEQYF. Full variable domain (missing parts from reference TRBV7-6 and TRBJ2-7): GAGVSQSPRYKVTKRGQDVALRCDPISGHVSLYWYRQALGQGPEFLTYFNYEAQQDKSGLPNDRFSAERPEGSISTLTIQRTEQRDSAMYRCASSLASSYEQYFGPGTRLTVT.

CDR3 bases: TGTGCCAGCACCGGGACACCCCCCGGGGAGCTGTTTTTT. This encodes CASTGTPPGELFF. The rearrangement uses TRBV3-1 (or the pseudogene TRBV3-2) and TRBJ2-2, with D perhaps TRBD1 (6 bases). The CDR3 spans 13 residues. In germline, CDR1 is LGHDT, CDR2 YNNKEL (reference sequence). Trimming removed 7 bases at V and 6 bases at J, with 12 bases between.

The DNA of the CDR3 is TGTGCCAGCAGCTTATCCTACGGTGAGAAAGAGACCCAGTACTTC. The encoded protein is CASSLSYGEKETQYF. The chain couples TRBV7-9 to TRBJ2-5; the D is unclear. With 2 bases removed from V and 3 bases from J, the gap between germline ends came to 13 bases. Germline values: CDR1 SEHNR, CDR2 FQNEAQ (reference sequence). The CDR3 extends over 15 amino acids.

The rearrangement joins TRBV6-5 to TRBJ1-2; D is perhaps TRBD1 (6 bases). The CDR3 extends over 15 amino acids. V shed 0 bases and J shed 1 base, with 9 bases lying between them. CDR1 and CDR2 from the germline V gene are MNHEY and SVGAGI. CDR3 residues: CASSYSGHINYGYTF. In DNA, the CDR3 is TGTGCCAGCAGTTACTCGGGACATATTAACTATGGCTACACCTTC.

This chain joins TRBV15 and TRBJ1-1, with 8 bases matching TRBD1. The CDR3 loop spans 17 amino acids. The trim removed 3 bases at V and 3 bases at J, leaving 12 bases unmatched. Germline assignment: CDR1 LNHNV and CDR2 YYDKDF (reference sequence). The CDR3 sequence is CATSSSGQGTRDTEAFF. The CDR3 DNA sequence: TGTGCCACCAGCAGTAGTGGACAGGGAACGCGGGACACTGAAGCTTTCTTT.

The chain carries TRBV15 and TRBJ2-5; 8 bases fit TRBD1. CDR3 length equals 16 residues. Germline lookup yields CDR1 LNHNV and CDR2 YYDKDF (reference sequence). Trimming removed 1 base from V and 0 bases from J; junction bases left unmatched: 4. The CDR3 is CATSRVDRANQETQYF. Written as DNA, the CDR3 is TGTGCCACCAGCAGAGTGGACAGGGCAAACCAAGAGACCCAGTACTTC.

The chain uses TRBV5-8 and TRBJ2-3, with 7 positions matching TRBD1. Germline V gene sequence: CDR1 SGHTS, CDR2 YDEGEE. CDR3 length: 13 residues. The J segment lost 4 bases and the V segment lost 6 bases, leaving 5 bases of the junction unmatched. CDR3 sequence (DNA): TGTGCCAGCACGAAAGGGGGCCCAGATACGCAGTATTTT. It codes for CASTKGGPDTQYF.

This clone was counted a single time. J is TRBJ2-3 and V is TRBV11-2, with 11 bases that match TRBD2. The CDR3 has 17 amino acids. CDR1 and CDR2 (germline): SGHAT, FQNNGV. Germline trimming cut 2 bases from V and 4 bases from J; bases unmatched to any gene: 8. The CDR3 DNA reads TGTGCCAGCAGCTTATCATCTAGCGGGGGGATGGCAGATACGCAGTATTTT. Its translation: CASSLSSSGGMADTQYF.

The V and J genes are TRBV7-3 and TRBJ1-1; 8 bases agree with TRBD1. V gave up 4 bases and J gave up 8 bases; unmatched junction bases: 9. Germline assignment: CDR1 SGHTA and CDR2 FQGTGA. This CDR3 is 14 amino acids long. The CDR3 reads CASSSDYQGAEAFF. The CDR3 nucleotides are TGTGCCAGCAGCTCAGACTACCAGGGGGCAGAAGCTTTCTTT.

This chain uses TRBV2 with TRBJ2-3, with TRBD1 identical over 9 bases. V lost 6 bases, J lost 2 bases, and 3 bases stayed unmatched. CDR1 is SNHLY, CDR2 FYNNEI, per germline. The CDR3 totals 14 residues. CDR3 residues: CASSAQGATDTQYF. The CDR3 DNA reads as TGTGCCAGCAGCGCACAGGGGGCCACAGATACGCAGTATTTT.

The rearrangement links TRBV6-1 to TRBJ1-5; D uncertain. The V and J ends lost 2 bases and 3 bases respectively, with 14 bases between them. The CDR3 has 16 residues. CDR1 and CDR2 (germline): MNHNS, SASEGT. The CDR3 DNA reads TGTGCCAGCAGTGAATATACCCTTCGAGTCAATCAGCCCCAGCATTTT. Encoded protein: CASSEYTLRVNQPQHF.

The chain links TRBV5-6 to TRBJ2-3; weak D call: TRBD2 (5 bases). Germline CDR1 reads SGHDT; CDR2 reads YYEEEE. The V and J ends lost 4 bases and 4 bases respectively, with 7 bases between them. CDR3 size: 12 residues. CDR3 nucleotides: TGTGCCAGCAGCCGGACTCCAGATACGCAGTATTTT. Amino acids: CASSRTPDTQYF.

The CDR3 loop reads CASSTPTGANNEQFF. CDR3 bases: TGCGCCAGCAGTACTCCCACAGGCGCTAACAATGAGCAGTTCTTC. The chain couples TRBV5-1 to TRBJ2-1, with D tentatively TRBD1 (5 bases). This CDR3 spans 15 amino acids. Trimming pared 5 bases from V and 5 bases from J, leaving 17 bases between. Germline assignment: CDR1 SGHRS and CDR2 YFSETQ.

The chain joins TRBV27 to TRBJ2-3; TRBD2 matches at 16 bases. V lost 3 bases, J lost 4 bases, and 1 base stayed unmatched. Looked up from germline, CDR1 is MNHEY and CDR2 is SMNVEV (reference sequence). The CDR3 runs to 16 residues. The CDR3 here is CASSFGTSGGADTQYF. For the CDR3, the DNA is TGTGCCAGCAGTTTTGGGACTAGCGGGGGGGCAGATACGCAGTATTTT.

The chain links TRBV7-9 to TRBJ1-5, with a tentative D call TRBD1 (5 bases). Germline V gene sequence: CDR1 SEHNR, CDR2 FQNEAQ (reference sequence). The V end lost 5 bases, the J end lost 4 bases, and 18 bases lay between the germline ends. The CDR3 extends over 16 amino acids. DNA for the CDR3: TGTGCCAGCAGCAGCTTGACAGCTCTGACGAATCAGCCCCAGCATTTT. Translation: CASSSLTALTNQPQHF.

The chain combines TRBV6-1 with TRBJ2-7; D might be TRBD1 (6 bases). The length of the CDR3 is 16 residues. From germline, CDR1 is MNHNS and CDR2 SASEGT. V gave up 6 bases and J gave up 1 base, with 19 bases separating them. The CDR3: CASREHRDKKSYEQYF. The CDR3 coding sequence is TGTGCCAGCAGGGAACACCGGGACAAGAAATCCTACGAGCAGTACTTC.

V usage is TRBV30 and J usage is TRBJ1-4; 9 nucleotides line up with TRBD1. Germline CDR1 and CDR2: GTSNPN and SVGIG (reference sequence). V gave up 2 bases and J gave up 7 bases; unmatched junction bases: 8. The CDR3 is 15 residues long. The CDR3 region has the DNA TGTGCCTGGAGTCCGAAACAGGGGGCGAGTGAAAAACTGTTTTTT. This codes for CAWSPKQGASEKLFF.

The chain is built from TRBV30 and TRBJ2-1; tentatively, D is TRBD2 (7 bases). V lost 2 bases, J lost 4 bases, and 12 bases lay in between. CDR3 size: 14 residues. Germline values: CDR1 GTSNPN, CDR2 SVGIG (reference sequence). The CDR3 nucleotides read TGTGCCTGGAGTTCGGGGGGCCCATACAATGAGCAGTTCTTC. As protein: CAWSSGGPYNEQFF. Using reference TRBV30 and TRBJ2-1 for the parts outside the CDR3, the full variable domain is SQTIHQWPATLVQPVGSPLSLECTVEGTSNPNLYWYRQAAGRGLQLLFYSVGIGQISSEVPQNLSASRPQDRQFILSSKKLLLSDSGFYLCAWSSGGPYNEQFFGPGTRLTVL.

This clone was found once. This chain links TRBV5-1 with TRBJ1-2; perhaps TRBD1 as D (6 bases). Trimming shortened V by 0 bases and J by 3 bases, and 12 bases separated the two germline ends. This CDR3 comprises 15 residues. The V gene's germline CDR1 is SGHRS and CDR2 YFSETQ. The CDR3 nucleotides are TGCGCCAGCAGCTTGGTGGGGGCCTCGGACTATGGCTACACCTTC. Amino acid sequence: CASSLVGASDYGYTF.

The chain recombines TRBV19 with TRBJ1-1, with TRBD1 as a possible D gene (6 bases). V dropped 3 bases and J dropped 3 bases, with 8 bases sitting between them. The CDR3 runs 13 residues. Germline-derived CDR1 and CDR2 are LNHDA and SQIVND (reference sequence). The CDR3 nucleotides read TGTGCCAGTAGTATGGGGGCTGACACTGAAGCTTTCTTT. It specifies CASSMGADTEAFF.

The rearrangement joins TRBV7-2 to TRBJ1-5; 11 bases are a match to TRBD1. The V gene end was trimmed by 1 base and the J gene end by 4 bases; junction bases not matched to a gene: 3. The CDR3 runs to 16 residues. Germline V gene lookup returns CDR1 SGHTA and CDR2 FQGNSA. The CDR3 reads CASSLVGTGGNQPQHF. The CDR3 DNA follows: TGTGCCAGCAGCTTAGTTGGGACAGGGGGGAATCAGCCCCAGCATTTT.